The 9 T cell receptor beta chains listed next were all sequenced from one sample in a study of neoadjuvant anti-PD-1 for oral cavity cancer. Method: immunoSEQ multiplex PCR; TCRdb's copy keeps in-frame clones and lacks some. The profile covers 15,000 or so clones, with 60% to 70% appearing a single time and 2% to 3% taken by the ten largest. The starting material was PBMCs, obtained before nivolumab (anti-PD-1) treatment. Receptor source: a person between 40 and 85 years old with oral cavity squamous cell carcinoma.

The chain links TRBV2 to TRBJ1-4; TRBD1 might be the D (5 bases). Germline V gives CDR1 SNHLY, CDR2 FYNNEI. V shed 4 bases and J shed 3 bases, with 12 bases lying between them. This CDR3 is 15 amino acids long. The CDR3 DNA reads as TGTGCCAGCAGTGTGGGGGGACCAGCTAATGAAAAACTGTTTTTT. Amino acids: CASSVGGPANEKLFF. Drawing the rest from reference TRBV2 and TRBJ1-4, the complete variable domain is EPEVTQTPSHQVTQMGQEVILRCVPISNHLYFYWYRQILGQKVEFLVSFYNNEISEKSEIFDDQFSVERPDGSNFTLKIRSTKLEDSAMYFCASSVGGPANEKLFFGSGTQLSVL.

The gene calls are TRBV27 and TRBJ2-3; the match to TRBD2 covers 13 bases. The CDR3 consists of 16 residues. Unmatched junction bases numbered 5, after V lost 5 bases and J lost 3 bases. Germline V gene lookup returns CDR1 MNHEY and CDR2 SMNVEV (reference sequence). DNA for the CDR3: TGTGCCAGCAGTAGAGGGACTAGCGGGAAGACAGATACGCAGTATTTT. Translated: CASSRGTSGKTDTQYF.

This chain links TRBV27 with TRBJ2-5; perhaps D is TRBD1 or TRBD2 (5 bases each). This CDR3 has 14 amino acids. From germline, CDR1 is MNHEY and CDR2 SMNVEV (reference sequence). Trimming removed 7 bases at V and 1 base at J, with 13 bases between. The CDR3 sequence: CASKFTGTQETQYF. In DNA, the CDR3 is TGTGCCAGCAAATTTACCGGGACCCAAGAGACCCAGTACTTC.

This clone turned up a few times. The chain joins TRBV4-1 to TRBJ2-7; 8 bases are shared with TRBD2. CDR3 length equals 14 residues. The germline gives CDR1 MGHRA, CDR2 YSYEKL. J lost 0 bases, V lost 7 bases, and 5 bases had no gene match. The DNA of the CDR3 is TGCGCCAGCACCCCCGGGACTAGCTCCTACGAGCAGTACTTC. This translates into CASTPGTSSYEQYF.

In this sample, this clone turned up a few times. This chain joins TRBV29-1 and TRBJ1-2, with D perhaps TRBD1 (6 bases). Germline CDR1 reads SQVTM; CDR2 reads ANQGSEA. This CDR3 has 13 residues. Trimming stripped 0 bases from V and 11 bases from J, with 16 bases between. In nucleotides, the CDR3 is TGCAGCGTTGAAGATCGGGGGGCCGACGATTACACCTTC. It specifies CSVEDRGADDYTF. The complete variable domain, with remaining parts taken from reference TRBV29-1 and TRBJ1-2, reads SAVISQKPSRDICQRGTSLTIQCQVDSQVTMMFWYRQQPGQSLTLIATANQGSEATYESGFVIDKFPISRPNLTFSTLTVSNMSPEDSSIYLCSVEDRGADDYTFGSGTRLTVV.

The chain uses TRBV5-6 and TRBJ1-1; D perhaps matches TRBD1 (5 bases). CDR1 and CDR2 (germline): SGHDT, YYEEEE. Trimming left V 0 bases short and J 0 bases short, with 9 bases between. The CDR3 totals 15 residues. CDR3 sequence (DNA): TGTGCCAGCAGCTTGGGGGGGTTCCTGAACACTGAAGCTTTCTTT. It translates to CASSLGGFLNTEAFF.

This chain links TRBV7-2 with TRBJ2-6; D is ambiguous. The length of the CDR3 is 15 residues. V shed 4 bases and J shed 2 bases, with 9 bases lying between them. The V gene's germline CDR1 is SGHTA and CDR2 FQGNSA. CDR3 residues: CASSSSGAGANVLTF. In DNA, the CDR3 is TGTGCCAGCAGCTCCTCAGGAGCTGGGGCCAACGTCCTGACTTTC.

The rearrangement joins TRBV5-6 to TRBJ2-5, with D maybe TRBD1 (6 bases). Deletions cut 4 bases from V and 4 bases from J, with 20 bases between. Germline V gives CDR1 SGHDT, CDR2 YYEEEE. The length of the CDR3 is 16 residues. The CDR3 nucleotides are TGTGCCAGCAGCCTTAAGGCGACGGGACACTCAGAGACCCAGTACTTC. The encoded protein is CASSLKATGHSETQYF.

V gene TRBV30 combines with J gene TRBJ1-1; D is undetermined. The CDR3 has 13 amino acids. V lost 2 bases, J lost 1 base, and 8 bases lay in between. Looked up from germline, CDR1 is GTSNPN and CDR2 is SVGIG (reference sequence). This chain's CDR3 is CAWSYLQNTEAFF. The CDR3 DNA reads TGTGCCTGGAGTTACTTGCAGAACACTGAAGCTTTCTTT.